These 10 T cell receptor beta chains were sequenced from one sample in a study of T cell changes during pregnancy in multiple sclerosis. TCRdb's table, derived via immunoSEQ multiplex PCR, lists solely in-frame clones and lacks some. The sample has some 47,000 clones, over 75% seen once. The sequencing here drew on CD8+ T cells from peripheral blood mononuclear cells, taken in the second trimester of pregnancy. The source is a female donor with multiple sclerosis, enrolled in a pregnancy study.

This sequence joins TRBV10-2 and TRBJ1-1; D is undetermined. CDR1 WSHSY and CDR2 SAAADI come from the germline V gene. Trimming cost V 4 bases and J 8 bases, with 14 bases left between them. The CDR3 contains 13 residues. The DNA for the CDR3 is TGCGCCAGCAGTGTCTTTGAGGCGGAAGAAGCTTTCTTT. It codes for CASSVFEAEEAFF.

This sequence joins TRBV23-1 and TRBJ2-7; TRBD1 might be the D (7 bases). TRBV23-1 is an ORF, and what it does is uncertain. The ends were cut back, 0 bases at V and 7 bases at J, with 10 bases in the middle. This CDR3 is 13 amino acids long. CDR3 nucleotides: TGCGCCAGCAGTCAATCCAGGGGGAGGGAGCAGTACTTC. Its translation: CASSQSRGREQYF.

On this clone: The sample contains more than one DNA sequence encoding this CDR3. V and J are TRBV6-5 and TRBJ1-1; TRBD1 might be the D (5 bases). CDR3 size: 12 residues. Trimming took 3 bases from V and 6 from J, leaving 8 bases between them. CDR1 is MNHEY, CDR2 SVGAGI, per germline. The DNA of the CDR3 is TGTGCCAGCAGTTATGGGGGGTCTGAAGCTTTCTTT. Translating gives CASSYGGSEAFF.

This chain connects TRBV19 to TRBJ2-3; the match to TRBD1 covers 12 bases. The CDR3 is 15 amino acids. Trimming at V came to 10 bases and at J to 4 bases, leaving 9 bases not matched to a gene. Germline CDR1 is LNHDA and CDR2 is SQIVND (reference sequence). CDR3 nucleotides: TGTGCCACTCAGGGGACAGGGGGCGATTCAGATACGCAGTATTTT. The encoded protein is CATQGTGGDSDTQYF.

CDR3 nucleotides: TGTGCCAGTAGTATAGATCACAGGGGTGCCACTGAAGCTTTCTTT. It is translated as CASSIDHRGATEAFF. The rearrangement joins TRBV19 to TRBJ1-1, with 7 bases identical to TRBD1. The CDR3 is made up of 15 amino acids. Looked up from germline, CDR1 is LNHDA and CDR2 is SQIVND (reference sequence). J was trimmed by 4 bases and V by 0 bases; bases with no gene match: 5.

The rearrangement uses TRBV2 and TRBJ2-1; D perhaps matches TRBD1 (6 bases). V shed 8 bases and J shed 0 bases, with 11 bases lying between them. The germline CDR1 and CDR2 sequences are SNHLY and FYNNEI. This CDR3 spans 14 amino acids. The CDR3 sequence is CASLADSSYNEQFF. The CDR3 nucleotides read TGTGCCAGCTTGGCGGACAGCTCCTACAATGAGCAGTTCTTC.

The CDR3 protein is CASSDRYSTDTQYF. For the CDR3, the DNA is TGTGCCAGCAGTGACAGGTATTCCACAGATACGCAGTATTTT. The J gene is TRBJ2-3, the V gene TRBV2; D gene unclear. The CDR3 covers 14 residues. Germline-derived CDR1 and CDR2 are SNHLY and FYNNEI. V lost 3 bases and J 2 bases, leaving 9 bases between the germline ends.

The chain joins TRBV5-6 to TRBJ2-7; D possibly corresponds to TRBD1 (6 bases). The CDR3 contains 13 residues. V lost 4 bases, J lost 0 bases, and 8 bases lay in between. Germline CDR1 is SGHDT and CDR2 is YYEEEE. CDR3 nucleotides: TGTGCCAGCAGCCGGACAGCCTCCTACGAGCAGTACTTC. It specifies CASSRTASYEQYF.

This rearrangement joins TRBV2 to TRBJ2-3; no reliable D call. Germline assignment: CDR1 SNHLY and CDR2 FYNNEI. This CDR3 has 13 amino acids. Trimming pared 9 bases from V and 0 bases from J, leaving 10 bases between. CDR3 nucleotides: TGTGCCAGGGTGGTGGAGAGCACAGATACGCAGTATTTT. Amino acid sequence: CARVVESTDTQYF. Combining the CDR3 with reference TRBV2 and TRBJ2-3 gives the whole variable domain EPEVTQTPSHQVTQMGQEVILRCVPISNHLYFYWYRQILGQKVEFLVSFYNNEISEKSEIFDDQFSVERPDGSNFTLKIRSTKLEDSAMYFCARVVESTDTQYFGPGTRLTVL.

For the CDR3, the DNA is TGTGCCAGTAAACACACACAGAACACCGGGGAGCTGTTTTTT. Translation gives CASKHTQNTGELFF. The chain couples TRBV19 to TRBJ2-2, with D unresolved. This CDR3 has 14 residues. Trimming took 7 bases from V and 1 from J, leaving 10 bases between them. Germline V gene lookup returns CDR1 LNHDA and CDR2 SQIVND (reference sequence).